Presented here are 8 T cell receptor beta chains from one specimen sequenced in a study of T cell responses to AZD1222 COVID-19 vaccine. The data were produced by immunoSEQ multiplex PCR, yet TCRdb's version contains in-frame clones alone and is incomplete. The data hold fewer than 110,000 clones, with around 83% observed a single time. The sample was peripheral blood, taken on day 0 of AZD1222 vaccination. Every receptor here comes from an adult in good health.

The chain employs TRBV27 and TRBJ2-3, with D perhaps TRBD1 (6 bases). The CDR3 sequence is 15 residues long. Germline lookup yields CDR1 MNHEY and CDR2 SMNVEV (reference sequence). Trimming removed 3 bases at V and 2 bases at J, with 12 bases between. The CDR3 here is CASSFITGTTDTQYF. CDR3 coding DNA: TGTGCCAGCAGTTTTATCACAGGGACCACAGATACGCAGTATTTT.

The chain combines TRBV12-3 or TRBV12-4 with TRBJ1-2, with 8 nucleotides matching TRBD1. Trimming cost V 6 bases and J 8 bases; bases outside gene matches: 8. CDR3 length: 13 amino acids. CDR3 coding DNA: TGTGCCAGCAGAGCCCCGACAGGGGTCGGCTACACCTTC. Translating it yields CASRAPTGVGYTF.

V gene TRBV7-8 combines with J gene TRBJ1-5; D is ambiguous. The CDR3 sequence is 16 residues long. Between the trimmed V and J ends, which lost 4 bases and 0 bases, there was a span of 13 bases. The germline V gene has CDR1 SGHVS and CDR2 FQNEAQ. The DNA for the CDR3 is TGTGCCAGCAGCTCGGGGTTTGGTTTTAGCAATCAGCCCCAGCATTTT. Translated: CASSSGFGFSNQPQHF.

The chain carries TRBV7-2 and TRBJ1-6; perhaps TRBD1 as D (5 bases). The CDR3 is made up of 15 amino acids. Trimming took 2 bases from V and 7 from J, leaving 12 bases between them. Looked up from germline, CDR1 is SGHTA and CDR2 is FQGNSA. CDR3 nucleotide sequence: TGTGCCAGCAGCTTACGTTCGGGGCGGAATTCACCCCTCCACTTT. Encoded protein: CASSLRSGRNSPLHF. Variable domain in full (rest from reference TRBV7-2 and TRBJ1-6): GAGVSQSPSNKVTEKGKDVELRCDPISGHTALYWYRQSLGQGLEFLIYFQGNSAPDKSGLPSDRFSAERTGGSVSTLTIQRTQQEDSAVYLCASSLRSGRNSPLHFGNGTRLTVT.

This rearrangement joins TRBV18 to TRBJ2-5; 9 bases are shared with TRBD2. The CDR3 loop spans 16 amino acids. Germline CDR1 KGHSH, CDR2 LQKENI. V shed 3 bases, J shed 5 bases, and the junction held 10 bases outside the gene matches. The CDR3 coding sequence is TGTGCCAGCTCACCGAGGCGGGAGGGTTCGAGGGAGACCCAGTACTTC. Protein: CASSPRREGSRETQYF.

The chain recombines TRBV9 with TRBJ2-3; 11 bases line up with TRBD2. The CDR3 totals 17 residues. The ends lost 0 bases at V and 0 bases at J; junction bases unmatched: 3. CDR1 and CDR2 from the germline V gene are SGDLS and YYNGEE. CDR3 in DNA: TGTGCCAGCAGCGTAGCTTCTAGCGGGGGGAGCACAGATACGCAGTATTTT. It yields the protein CASSVASSGGSTDTQYF. Together with reference TRBV9 and TRBJ2-3, the CDR3 gives the full variable domain: DSGVTQTPKHLITATGQRVTLRCSPRSGDLSVYWYQQSLDQGLQFLIQYYNGEERAKGNILERFSAQQFPDLHSELNLSSLELGDSALYFCASSVASSGGSTDTQYFGPGTRLTVL.

J is TRBJ1-3 and V is TRBV2; D call uncertain. Germline loops: CDR1 SNHLY, CDR2 FYNNEI. There are 14 residues in the CDR3. Trimming shortened V by 7 bases and J by 0 bases, and 10 bases separated the two germline ends. CDR3 bases: TGTGCCAGCACGGGCAGCACCTCTGGAAACACCATATATTTT. It encodes CASTGSTSGNTIYF.

The chain links TRBV6-6 to TRBJ1-3, with a weak D call TRBD1 (5 bases). V dropped 7 bases and J dropped 0 bases, with 16 bases sitting between them. Per germline, CDR1 MNHNY and CDR2 SVGAGI (reference sequence). The CDR3 spans 16 residues. CDR3 region: CASTSILGPSGNTIYF. The DNA of the CDR3 is TGTGCCAGCACCTCCATTCTGGGGCCCTCTGGAAACACCATATATTTT.